This record concerns one T cell receptor (beta chain) sequence. Its antigen is still unknown. The cDNA was synthesized by means of template-switch 5'RACE, which was carried out with 10-nucleotide random UMIs. TCRdb ran MiXCR on the 5' RACE reads and lists one entry per CDR3 protein. Of tens of thousands of distinct CDR3 sequences detected, about 9.3% appear once; the ten largest clones hold about 1.8%. This sample stems from a study of neurological immune-mediated disorders. Findings of the study overall: Patients with HTLV-1-associated myelopathy had the highest level of TCR clonal expansion, whereas patients with multiple sclerosis had the lowest level, falling beneath the level found in healthy controls.

This CDR3 region has 15 residues. Germline V gene lookup returns CDR1 SGHAT and CDR2 FQDESV (reference sequence). V shed 1 base and J 5 bases; nucleotides not matched to a gene: 3. The study used blood bank volunteers in Maryland, USA, as healthy controls. Unsorted libraries were derived from 2 million PBMCs stored at -80 C. This clonotype was obtained from a man aged 40-49 years in good health. Sequencing input: PBMCs. V and J are TRBV11-1 and TRBJ2-1; the match to TRBD2 covers 9 bases. CDR3 loop: CASSLEVAGDNEQFF. The CDR3 DNA follows: TGTGCCAGCAGCTTAGAGGTAGCGGGGGACAATGAGCAGTTCTTC.